This T cell receptor beta chain was captured in a study of beta chain features in type 1 diabetes. This clone has a count of ten or more. Its antigen is as yet unknown. Of the isolated RNA, all was reverse transcribed, and so the sequenced material was expressed TCRB transcripts. Repertoires were generated with immunoSEQ multiplex PCR, while TCRdb's copy carries only in-frame clones and drops some. Of a few hundred thousand clones detected, around 10% appear once; the ten largest clones hold approximately 0.6%. From germline, CDR1 is MNHEY and CDR2 SMNVEV (reference sequence). The V and J ends lost 8 bases and 3 bases respectively, with 20 bases between them. The CDR3 has 15 amino acids. Study results and caveats: Equally in patients and controls, PCR might preferentially amplify shorter templates. All four CD4+ subsets of Type 1 diabetes patients contained TCRB CDR3s that were moderately but significantly shorter.

Purity above 98% was achieved in all sorted populations. The V gene is TRBV27, the J gene TRBJ2-7; D is undetermined. The sequence came from a man aged 30-40 years with type 1 diabetes. The material sequenced was central memory CD4+ T cells from blood. CDR3 residues: CASGPIGESRYEQYF. The CDR3 nucleotides are TGTGCCAGCGGTCCGATAGGAGAGTCCCGCTACGAGCAGTACTTC.